This T cell receptor (beta chain) was documented in a study of CD4 T cells in relation to SARS-CoV-2 and coronaviruses. As for the study in general: ViraFEST: approximately 10-day antigen culture of PBMCs, then TCR beta CDR3 sequencing. Controls used an HIV-1 Nef peptide pool or no peptide.

Before the COVID-19 pandemic, during about 2011-2019, CD4+ T cells were taken from unexposed donors. CD4+ T cells were isolated from the cells after about nine days of culture. Cultures held some 2.1 million PBMCs per well with 8.5 to 10 IU/ml IL-2. The assay was immunoSEQ multiplex PCR, and TCRdb's table has in-frame clones only and misses some. The table has tens of thousands of clones, 60% to 85% seen once. As to this clone: Its antigen remains unknown.

The TCR originated in a human donor in good health. The specimen was CD4+ T cells from PBMCs, cultured in vitro.

Here the CDR3 DNA reads TGTGCCGGGGGTCGATTTTGGGATGAGCAGTTCTTC. It is translated as CAGGRFWDEQFF. The V gene is TRBV10-3, the J gene TRBJ2-1, with D tentatively TRBD1 or TRBD2 (5 bases each). This CDR3 has 12 residues. Trimming stripped 11 bases from V and 8 bases from J, with 16 bases between. Germline V lookup: CDR1 ENHRY, CDR2 SYGVKD.